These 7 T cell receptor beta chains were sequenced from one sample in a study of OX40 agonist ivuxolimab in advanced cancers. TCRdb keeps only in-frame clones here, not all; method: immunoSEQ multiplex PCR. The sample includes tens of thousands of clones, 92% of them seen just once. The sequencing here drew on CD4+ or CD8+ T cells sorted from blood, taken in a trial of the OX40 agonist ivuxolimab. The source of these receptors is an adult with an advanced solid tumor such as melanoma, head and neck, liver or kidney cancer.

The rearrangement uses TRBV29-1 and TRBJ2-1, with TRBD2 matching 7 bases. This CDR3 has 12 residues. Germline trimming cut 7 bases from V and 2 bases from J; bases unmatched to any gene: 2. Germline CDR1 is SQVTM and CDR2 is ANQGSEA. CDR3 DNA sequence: TGCAGCGCCGGGGGGACCTACAATGAGCAGTTCTTC. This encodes CSAGGTYNEQFF.

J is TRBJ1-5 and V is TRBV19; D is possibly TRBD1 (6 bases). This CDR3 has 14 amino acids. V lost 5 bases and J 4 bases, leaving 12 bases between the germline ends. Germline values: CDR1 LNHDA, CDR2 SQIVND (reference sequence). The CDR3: CASSPSTGNQPQHF. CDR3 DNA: TGTGCCAGTAGTCCCTCGACAGGAAATCAGCCCCAGCATTTT.

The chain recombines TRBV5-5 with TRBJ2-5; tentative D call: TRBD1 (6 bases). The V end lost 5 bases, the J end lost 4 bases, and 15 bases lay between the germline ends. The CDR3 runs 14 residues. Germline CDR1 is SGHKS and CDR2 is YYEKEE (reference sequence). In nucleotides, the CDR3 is TGTGCCAGCAGGAACTCACAGGGCACAGAGACCCAGTACTTC. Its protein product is CASRNSQGTETQYF.

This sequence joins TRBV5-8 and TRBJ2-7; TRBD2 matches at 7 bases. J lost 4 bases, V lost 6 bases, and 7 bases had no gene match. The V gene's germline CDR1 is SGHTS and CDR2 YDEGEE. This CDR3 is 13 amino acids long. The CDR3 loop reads CASNPGGDYEQYF. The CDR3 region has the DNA TGTGCCAGCAACCCTGGGGGGGATTACGAGCAGTACTTC.

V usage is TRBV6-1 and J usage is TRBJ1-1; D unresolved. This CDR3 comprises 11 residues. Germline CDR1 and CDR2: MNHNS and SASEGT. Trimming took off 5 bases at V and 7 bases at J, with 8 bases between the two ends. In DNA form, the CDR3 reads TGTGCCAGCAGTATAAGTCATGAAGCTTTCTTT. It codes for CASSISHEAFF.

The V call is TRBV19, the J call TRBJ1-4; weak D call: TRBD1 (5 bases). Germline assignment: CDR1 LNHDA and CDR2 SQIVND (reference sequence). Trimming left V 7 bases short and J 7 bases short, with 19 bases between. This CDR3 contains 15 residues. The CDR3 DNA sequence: TGTGCCAGTACCTCCGGGGCAGCGTCTCTTGAAAAACTGTTTTTT. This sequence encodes CASTSGAASLEKLFF.

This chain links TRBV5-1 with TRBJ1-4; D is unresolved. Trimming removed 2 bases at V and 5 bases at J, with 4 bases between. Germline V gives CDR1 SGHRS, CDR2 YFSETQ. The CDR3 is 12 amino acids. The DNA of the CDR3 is TGCGCCAGCAGCTTACCCAATGAAAAACTGTTTTTT. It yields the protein CASSLPNEKLFF.